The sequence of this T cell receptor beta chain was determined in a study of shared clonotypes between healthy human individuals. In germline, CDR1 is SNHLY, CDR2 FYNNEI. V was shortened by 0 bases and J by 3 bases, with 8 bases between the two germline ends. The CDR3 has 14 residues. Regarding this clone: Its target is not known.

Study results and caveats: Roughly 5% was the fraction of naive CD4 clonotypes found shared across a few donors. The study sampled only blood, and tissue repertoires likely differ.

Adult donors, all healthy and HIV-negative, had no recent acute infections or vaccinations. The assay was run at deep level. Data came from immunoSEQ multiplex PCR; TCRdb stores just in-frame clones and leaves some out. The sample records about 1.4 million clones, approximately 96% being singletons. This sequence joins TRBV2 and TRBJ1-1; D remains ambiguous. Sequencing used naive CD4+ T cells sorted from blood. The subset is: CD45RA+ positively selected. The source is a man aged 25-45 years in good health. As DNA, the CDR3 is TGTGCCAGCAGTGAAGCTGGACGGGACACTGAAGCTTTCTTT. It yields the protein CASSEAGRDTEAFF.